This entry lists 27 T cell receptor beta chains sequenced from one sample in a study of blood T cell repertoires in COVID-19. TCRdb's copy holds only in-frame clones and misses some; the assay was immunoSEQ multiplex PCR. The sample lists over 150,000 clones, around 79% seen once, with roughly 1.8% in the top ten. The sequenced sample consisted of peripheral blood. These TCRs come from a man older than 75 with acute or convalescent COVID-19.

This chain links TRBV3-1 (or the pseudogene TRBV3-2) with TRBJ2-2, with D tentatively TRBD1 (7 bases). The CDR3 covers 17 residues. The germline CDR1 and CDR2 sequences are LGHDT and YNNKEL (reference sequence). Trimming took off 4 bases at V and 5 bases at J, with 20 bases between the two ends. CDR3 amino acids: CASSRGQGGVVTGELFF. CDR3 DNA sequence: TGTGCCAGCAGCCGAGGGCAGGGGGGCGTTGTGACCGGGGAGCTGTTTTTT.

The chain uses TRBV2 and TRBJ2-1; 7 bases are shared with TRBD2. Looked up from germline, CDR1 is SNHLY and CDR2 is FYNNEI. This CDR3 spans 15 amino acids. The J segment lost 0 bases and the V segment lost 6 bases, leaving 5 bases of the junction unmatched. CDR3 amino acids: CASSPGTTSYNEQFF. The CDR3 bases are TGTGCCAGCAGCCCCGGGACTACCTCCTACAATGAGCAGTTCTTC.

The V and J genes are TRBV30 and TRBJ2-2, with 10 bases fitting TRBD2. The CDR3 has 15 residues. Germline V gives CDR1 GTSNPN, CDR2 SVGIG (reference sequence). J was trimmed by 6 bases and V by 4 bases; bases with no gene match: 8. Here the CDR3 reads CAWNNPSGGSGELFF. Here the CDR3 DNA reads TGTGCCTGGAATAACCCTAGCGGGGGATCCGGGGAGCTGTTTTTT.

V is TRBV18 and J is TRBJ2-7; 7 positions match TRBD1. Germline values: CDR1 KGHSH, CDR2 LQKENI. The CDR3 has 14 amino acids. Losses at the gene ends were 4 bases for V and 1 base for J; bases not matched to a gene: 4. The CDR3 here is CASSQGQSSYEQYV. CDR3 DNA sequence: TGTGCCAGCTCACAGGGACAGAGTTCCTACGAGCAGTACGTC.

The V call is TRBV3-1 (or the pseudogene TRBV3-2), the J call TRBJ2-5; D is unresolved. Germline V gene sequence: CDR1 LGHDT, CDR2 YNNKEL (reference sequence). The CDR3 totals 14 residues. Trimming removed 0 bases from V and 7 bases from J, with 12 bases in between. The DNA of the CDR3 is TGTGCCAGCAGCCAAGATTTCGTCGTTGTGACCCAGTACTTC. Translating it yields CASSQDFVVVTQYF.

Regarding this clone: Within the sample, other DNA sequences also encode this same CDR3. V is TRBV18 and J is TRBJ1-5; tentatively, D is TRBD1 (5 bases). Germline loops: CDR1 KGHSH, CDR2 LQKENI. CDR3 length: 15 residues. The V end lost 1 base, the J end lost 2 bases, and 9 bases lay between the germline ends. The CDR3 coding sequence is TGTGCCAGCTCACCACAAGGCAGGGGCAATCAGCCCCAGCATTTT. Translating gives CASSPQGRGNQPQHF.

The chain joins TRBV6-2 or TRBV6-3 to TRBJ1-1, with no clear D. Trimming stripped 4 bases from V and 0 bases from J, with 6 bases between. CDR3 length: 13 amino acids. Germline V lookup: CDR1 MNHEY, CDR2 SVGEGT. The CDR3 nucleotides are TGTGCCAGCAGTTCAGACATGAACACTGAAGCTTTCTTT. Protein product: CASSSDMNTEAFF.

Written as DNA, the CDR3 is TGTGCCAGCAAAACGACAGGGGTGCCTGGCTACACCTTC. Amino acid sequence: CASKTTGVPGYTF. The chain couples TRBV6-5 to TRBJ1-2; 8 nucleotides agree with TRBD1. The V gene end was trimmed by 7 bases and the J gene end by 7 bases; junction bases not matched to a gene: 8. This CDR3 spans 13 amino acids. The germline gives CDR1 MNHEY, CDR2 SVGAGI.

The V and J genes are TRBV5-4 and TRBJ1-2; D ambiguous. In germline, CDR1 is SGHNT, CDR2 YYREEE (reference sequence). Trimming took 3 bases from V and 8 from J, leaving 11 bases between them. The CDR3 covers 12 residues. CDR3: CASSSDSSGYTF. The CDR3, as DNA: TGTGCCAGCAGCTCGGACTCTAGCGGCTACACCTTC.

V and J are TRBV6-5 and TRBJ2-7; 10 positions match TRBD1. Trimming at V came to 4 bases and at J to 4 bases, leaving 1 base not matched to a gene. Germline lookup yields CDR1 MNHEY and CDR2 SVGAGI. This CDR3 region has 13 residues. CDR3: CASSWGQGYEQYV. In DNA form, the CDR3 reads TGTGCCAGCAGTTGGGGACAGGGGTACGAGCAGTACGTC.

This chain uses TRBV5-1 with TRBJ2-1; no reliable D call. Trimming pared 0 bases from V and 4 bases from J, leaving 11 bases between. The CDR3 runs 15 residues. CDR1 and CDR2 (germline): SGHRS, YFSETQ. The DNA for the CDR3 is TGCGCCAGCAGCTTGGTCGTTAGCAGATACAATGAGCAGTTCTTC. This sequence encodes CASSLVVSRYNEQFF.

The chain carries TRBV11-1 and TRBJ1-6; 7 nucleotides match TRBD1. The CDR3 is 16 residues long. Germline V gives CDR1 SGHAT, CDR2 FQDESV (reference sequence). V was clipped by 5 bases and J by 11 bases; unmatched bases: 15. Here the CDR3 DNA reads TGTGCCAGCAGCCCCGAGGGGAGAAGGGGGCCGGCACCCCTCCACTTT. Translation: CASSPEGRRGPAPLHF.

This sequence joins TRBV11-2 and TRBJ1-1, with 7 positions matching TRBD1. V lost 7 bases, J lost 7 bases, and 12 bases stayed unmatched. The CDR3 has 14 amino acids. Germline V gene sequence: CDR1 SGHAT, CDR2 FQNNGV. The CDR3 nucleotides read TGTGCCAGCAACAGGGGCGGCTTGGACATTGAAGCTTTCTTT. It translates to CASNRGGLDIEAFF.

The chain is built from TRBV11-2 and TRBJ2-2, with D maybe TRBD1 (6 bases). The V end lost 2 bases, the J end lost 9 bases, and 10 bases lay between the germline ends. Germline assignment: CDR1 SGHAT and CDR2 FQNNGV. This CDR3 has 13 residues. The CDR3 sequence is CASSLNRVRELFF. In DNA, the CDR3 is TGTGCCAGCAGCTTAAACAGGGTCAGGGAGCTGTTTTTT.

The chain recombines TRBV11-2 with TRBJ1-5, with D perhaps TRBD1 (6 bases). From germline, CDR1 is SGHAT and CDR2 FQNNGV. V was clipped by 2 bases and J by 8 bases, with 13 bases between them. This CDR3 has 14 residues. The CDR3 region is CASSLQGPGKPQHF. Written as DNA, the CDR3 is TGTGCCAGCAGCTTACAGGGGCCGGGGAAGCCCCAGCATTTT.

This chain links TRBV4-1 with TRBJ2-1; D is perhaps TRBD2 (5 bases). This CDR3 contains 12 residues. Trimming shortened V by 7 bases and J by 4 bases, and 8 bases separated the two germline ends. Germline assignment: CDR1 MGHRA and CDR2 YSYEKL. In DNA form, the CDR3 reads TGCGCCAGCAACAGCGGTTACAATGAGCAGTTCTTC. Protein sequence: CASNSGYNEQFF.

This clone was counted many times. V is TRBV6-6 and J is TRBJ1-1, with unresolved D. This CDR3 comprises 12 residues. The germline gives CDR1 MNHNY, CDR2 SVGAGI (reference sequence). Trimming left V 10 bases short and J 5 bases short, with 14 bases between. The CDR3 coding sequence is TGTGCCACGGGAATAGGGAGGACTGAAGCTTTCTTT. Protein product: CATGIGRTEAFF.

The V call is TRBV4-1, the J call TRBJ1-2; a possible D gene is TRBD1 (6 bases). CDR3 length: 14 residues. V lost 3 bases, J lost 8 bases, and 16 bases lay in between. The germline V gene has CDR1 MGHRA and CDR2 YSYEKL. The CDR3 region is CASSQVGGLGGYTF. The DNA of the CDR3 is TGCGCCAGCAGCCAGGTTGGGGGCCTGGGGGGCTACACCTTC.

The count of this clone is one. V is TRBV5-1 and J is TRBJ2-1, with 8 bases matching TRBD1. CDR3 length: 17 amino acids. Trimming at V came to 4 bases and at J to 3 bases, leaving 12 bases not matched to a gene. The germline CDR1 and CDR2 sequences are SGHRS and YFSETQ. The CDR3 coding sequence is TGCGCCAGCAGCATCCCGACGGGACAGGCAGGCTACAATGAGCAGTTCTTC. Translation gives CASSIPTGQAGYNEQFF.

The rearrangement uses TRBV30 and TRBJ2-1, with D possibly TRBD1 on 6 matching bases. Germline loops: CDR1 GTSNPN, CDR2 SVGIG (reference sequence). The CDR3 sequence is 15 residues long. V was shortened by 2 bases and J by 4 bases, with 15 bases between the two germline ends. CDR3 protein: CAWSHRVGRYNEQFF. DNA for the CDR3: TGTGCCTGGAGTCACAGGGTGGGTCGTTACAATGAGCAGTTCTTC.

J is TRBJ1-6 and V is TRBV12-3 or TRBV12-4; D possibly corresponds to TRBD1 (6 bases). CDR3 length equals 12 residues. Trimming left V 6 bases short and J 9 bases short, with 9 bases between. The DNA of the CDR3 is TGTGCCAGCAGGCGACAGGCTTCACCCCTCCACTTT. Translation gives CASRRQASPLHF.

The genes are TRBV6-6 and TRBJ1-3; 7 bases fit TRBD1. Germline CDR1 is MNHNY and CDR2 is SVGAGI (reference sequence). Trimming took 6 bases from V and 1 from J; bases not matched to a gene: 6. The CDR3 sequence is 15 residues long. The CDR3 DNA reads as TGTGCCAGCAGACCGACAGGGAGGTCTGGAAACACCATATATTTT. It encodes CASRPTGRSGNTIYF.

The V gene is TRBV5-6, the J gene TRBJ2-4, with D maybe TRBD1 (6 bases). Deletions cut 4 bases from V and 1 base from J, with 18 bases between. This CDR3 has 17 residues. From germline, CDR1 is SGHDT and CDR2 YYEEEE. In DNA form, the CDR3 reads TGTGCCAGCAGCCCGGAAGGCAGGGGAGAGGCCAAAAACATTCAGTACTTC. It codes for CASSPEGRGEAKNIQYF. The full variable domain, its missing parts supplied by reference TRBV5-6 and TRBJ2-4, is DAGVTQSPTHLIKTRGQQVTLRCSPKSGHDTVSWYQQALGQGPQFIFQYYEEEERQRGNFPDRFSGHQFPNYSSELNVNALLLGDSALYLCASSPEGRGEAKNIQYFGAGTRLSVL.

The V and J genes are TRBV7-2 and TRBJ2-3; D is ambiguous. V was cut by 4 bases and J by 1 base, with 6 bases left in between. The germline V gene encodes CDR1 SGHTA and CDR2 FQGNSA. The CDR3 sequence is 13 residues long. DNA for the CDR3: TGTGCCAGCAGCTCAAGAGGCACAGATACGCAGTATTTT. Translating gives CASSSRGTDTQYF.

The chain uses TRBV15 and TRBJ2-7; TRBD1 matches at 7 bases. Per germline, CDR1 LNHNV and CDR2 YYDKDF (reference sequence). CDR3 size: 16 residues. V gave up 0 bases and J gave up 4 bases; unmatched junction bases: 9. CDR3 in amino acids: CATSRDSGTDLYEQYF. Written as DNA, the CDR3 is TGTGCCACCAGCAGAGATTCCGGGACAGATTTATACGAGCAGTACTTC.

The chain is built from TRBV19 and TRBJ2-1; TRBD1 matches at 8 bases. Germline lookup yields CDR1 LNHDA and CDR2 SQIVND (reference sequence). The CDR3 spans 15 residues. V lost 1 base to trimming and J lost 4 bases; unmatched junction nucleotides: 3. The chain's CDR3 is CASSIGTGRYNEQFF. CDR3 bases: TGTGCCAGTAGTATAGGGACAGGGAGGTACAATGAGCAGTTCTTC.

The chain recombines TRBV9 with TRBJ1-4, with 7 bases identical to TRBD1. The CDR3 covers 16 residues. Germline V lookup: CDR1 SGDLS, CDR2 YYNGEE. V shed 4 bases and J 4 bases; nucleotides not matched to a gene: 10. The CDR3: CASSFSTGAVNEKLFF. The CDR3 bases are TGTGCCAGCAGCTTCTCAACAGGGGCGGTTAATGAAAAACTGTTTTTT.